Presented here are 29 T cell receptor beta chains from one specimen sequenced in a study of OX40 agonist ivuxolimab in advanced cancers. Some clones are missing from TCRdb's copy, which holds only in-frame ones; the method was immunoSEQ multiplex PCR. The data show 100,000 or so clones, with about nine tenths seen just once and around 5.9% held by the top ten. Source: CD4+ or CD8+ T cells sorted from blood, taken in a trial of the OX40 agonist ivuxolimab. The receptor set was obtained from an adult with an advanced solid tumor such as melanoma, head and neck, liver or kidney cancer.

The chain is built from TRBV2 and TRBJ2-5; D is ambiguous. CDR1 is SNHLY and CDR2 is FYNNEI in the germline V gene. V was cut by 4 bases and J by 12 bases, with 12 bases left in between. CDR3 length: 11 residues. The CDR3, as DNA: TGTGCCAGCAGTGCTTCCAGGATAGAGTACTTC. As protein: CASSASRIEYF.

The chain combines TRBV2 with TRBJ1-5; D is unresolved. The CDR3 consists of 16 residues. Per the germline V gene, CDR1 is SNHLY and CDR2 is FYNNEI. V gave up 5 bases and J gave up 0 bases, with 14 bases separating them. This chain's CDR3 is CASSSRAWDSNQPQHF. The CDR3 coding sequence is TGTGCCAGCAGTTCGAGGGCTTGGGATAGCAATCAGCCCCAGCATTTT.

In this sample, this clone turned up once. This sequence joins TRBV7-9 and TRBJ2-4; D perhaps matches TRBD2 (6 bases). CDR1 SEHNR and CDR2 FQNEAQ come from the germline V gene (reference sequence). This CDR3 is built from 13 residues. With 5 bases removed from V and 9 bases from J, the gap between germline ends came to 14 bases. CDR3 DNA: TGTGCCAGCAGCCCGGGGGTTAGCGGCATTCAGTACTTC. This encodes CASSPGVSGIQYF. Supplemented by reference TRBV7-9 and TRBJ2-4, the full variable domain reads DTGVSQNPRHKITKRGQNVTFRCDPISEHNRLYWYRQTLGQGPEFLTYFQNEAQLEKSRLLSDRFSAERPKGSFSTLEIQRTEQGDSAMYLCASSPGVSGIQYFGAGTRLSVL.

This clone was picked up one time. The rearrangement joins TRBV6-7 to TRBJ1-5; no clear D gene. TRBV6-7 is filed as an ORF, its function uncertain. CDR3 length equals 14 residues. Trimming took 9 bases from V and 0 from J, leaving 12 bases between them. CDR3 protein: CARVWVHSNQPQHF. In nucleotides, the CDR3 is TGTGCCAGGGTTTGGGTCCATAGCAATCAGCCCCAGCATTTT.

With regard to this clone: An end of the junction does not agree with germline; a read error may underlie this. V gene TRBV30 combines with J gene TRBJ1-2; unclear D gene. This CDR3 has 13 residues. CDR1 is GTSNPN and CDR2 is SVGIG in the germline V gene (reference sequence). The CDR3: CALSNGPPYGYTF. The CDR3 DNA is TGTGCCTTGAGTAACGGGCCTCCTTATGGCTACACCTTC.

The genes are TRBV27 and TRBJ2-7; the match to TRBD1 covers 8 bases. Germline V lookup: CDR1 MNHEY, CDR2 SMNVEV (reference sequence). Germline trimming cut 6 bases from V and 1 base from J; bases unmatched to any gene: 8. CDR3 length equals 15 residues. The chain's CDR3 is CASSVGQGMSYEQYF. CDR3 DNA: TGTGCCAGCAGCGTCGGACAGGGTATGTCCTACGAGCAGTACTTC.

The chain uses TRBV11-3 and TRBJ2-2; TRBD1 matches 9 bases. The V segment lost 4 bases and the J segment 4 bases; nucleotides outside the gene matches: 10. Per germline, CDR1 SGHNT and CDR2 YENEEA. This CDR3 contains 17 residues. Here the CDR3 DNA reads TGTGCCAGCAGCTCCCCATTGACAGGGGGGTCCACCGGGGAGCTGTTTTTT. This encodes CASSSPLTGGSTGELFF.

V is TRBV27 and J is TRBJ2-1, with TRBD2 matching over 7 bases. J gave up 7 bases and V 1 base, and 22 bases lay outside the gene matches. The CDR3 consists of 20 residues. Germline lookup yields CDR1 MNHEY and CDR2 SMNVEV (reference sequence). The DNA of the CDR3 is TGTGCCAGCAGTTTATTTTCCCCAGAGATGTGGCGGGAGAAGAAGAATGAGCAGTTCTTC. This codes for CASSLFSPEMWREKKNEQFF.

In DNA, the CDR3 is TGTGCCAGCAGCTTGGCCGGACTGACTCTCTATGGCTACACCTTC. Amino acid sequence: CASSLAGLTLYGYTF. J is TRBJ1-2 and V is TRBV5-4, with no clear D. The germline gives CDR1 SGHNT, CDR2 YYREEE (reference sequence). Deletions cut 0 bases from V and 4 bases from J, with 13 bases between. This CDR3 contains 15 residues. Drawing the rest from reference TRBV5-4 and TRBJ1-2, the complete variable domain is ETGVTQSPTHLIKTRGQQVTLRCSSQSGHNTVSWYQQALGQGPQFIFQYYREEENGRGNFPPRFSGLQFPNYSSELNVNALELDDSALYLCASSLAGLTLYGYTFGSGTRLTVV.

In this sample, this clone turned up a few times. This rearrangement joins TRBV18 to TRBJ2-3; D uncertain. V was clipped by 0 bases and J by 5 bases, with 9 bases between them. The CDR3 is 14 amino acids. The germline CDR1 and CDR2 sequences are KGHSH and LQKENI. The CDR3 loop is CASSPPPAGDTQYF. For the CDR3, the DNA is TGTGCCAGCTCACCACCGCCGGCCGGAGATACGCAGTATTTT.

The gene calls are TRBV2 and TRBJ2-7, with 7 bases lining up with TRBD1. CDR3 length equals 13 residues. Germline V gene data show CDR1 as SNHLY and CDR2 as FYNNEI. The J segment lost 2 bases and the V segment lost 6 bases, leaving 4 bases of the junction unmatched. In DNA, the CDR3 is TGTGCCAGCAGGGATGGACAGGCCTACGAGCAGTACTTC. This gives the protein CASRDGQAYEQYF.

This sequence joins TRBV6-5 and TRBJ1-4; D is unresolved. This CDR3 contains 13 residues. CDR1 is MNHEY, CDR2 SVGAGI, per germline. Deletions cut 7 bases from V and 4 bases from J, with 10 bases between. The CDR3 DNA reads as TGTGCCAGCAAGGCCATAGATAATGAAAAACTGTTTTTT. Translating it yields CASKAIDNEKLFF.

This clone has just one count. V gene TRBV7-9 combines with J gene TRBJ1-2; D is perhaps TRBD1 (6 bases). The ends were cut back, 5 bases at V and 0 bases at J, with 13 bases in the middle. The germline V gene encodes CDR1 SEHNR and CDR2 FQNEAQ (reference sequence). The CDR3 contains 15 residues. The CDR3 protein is CASSLLDSSNYGYTF. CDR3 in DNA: TGTGCCAGCAGCCTCCTGGACAGCTCTAACTATGGCTACACCTTC.

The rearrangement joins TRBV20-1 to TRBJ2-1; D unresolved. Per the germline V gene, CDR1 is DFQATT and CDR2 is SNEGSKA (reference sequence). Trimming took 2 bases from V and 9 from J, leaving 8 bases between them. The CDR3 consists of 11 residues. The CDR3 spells CSARPLSEQFF. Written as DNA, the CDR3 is TGCAGTGCTAGACCTTTATCTGAGCAGTTCTTC.

In nucleotides, the CDR3 is TGCGCCAGCAGTGAATACAGGGGGCAGGAGACCCAGTACTTC. Translating gives CASSEYRGQETQYF. This chain connects TRBV10-1 to TRBJ2-5, with TRBD1 matching 9 bases. J lost 5 bases, V lost 3 bases, and 4 bases had no gene match. Germline V gene sequence: CDR1 WNHNN, CDR2 SYGVQD (reference sequence). This CDR3 is 14 amino acids long.

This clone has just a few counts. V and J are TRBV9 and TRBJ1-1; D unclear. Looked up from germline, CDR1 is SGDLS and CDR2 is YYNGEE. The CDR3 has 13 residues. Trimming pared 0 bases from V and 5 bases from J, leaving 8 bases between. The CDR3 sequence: CASSVAGPTEAFF. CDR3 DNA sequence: TGTGCCAGCAGCGTAGCAGGTCCAACTGAAGCTTTCTTT.

CDR3: CATSRDNGGATGTIQYF. The CDR3 bases are TGTGCCACCAGCAGAGATAACGGGGGGGCGACTGGAACCATTCAGTACTTC. The rearrangement joins TRBV15 to TRBJ2-4; 8 nucleotides agree with TRBD2. CDR1 is LNHNV, CDR2 YYDKDF, per germline (reference sequence). Trimming at V came to 0 bases and at J to 9 bases, leaving 13 bases not matched to a gene. The CDR3 runs 17 residues.

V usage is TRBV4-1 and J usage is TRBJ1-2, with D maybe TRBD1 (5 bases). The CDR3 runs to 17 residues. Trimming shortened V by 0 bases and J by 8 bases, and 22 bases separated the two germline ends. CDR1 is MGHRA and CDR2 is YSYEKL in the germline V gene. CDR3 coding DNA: TGCGCCAGCAGCCAAGACTGGGCTGGTTCCGCGGGGCTCGGCTACACCTTC. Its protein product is CASSQDWAGSAGLGYTF.

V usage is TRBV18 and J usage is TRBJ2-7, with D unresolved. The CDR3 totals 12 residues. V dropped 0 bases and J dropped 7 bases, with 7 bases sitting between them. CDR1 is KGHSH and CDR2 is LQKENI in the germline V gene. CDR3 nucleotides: TGTGCCAGCTCACCACCCCTCGGGGAGCAGTACTTC. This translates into CASSPPLGEQYF. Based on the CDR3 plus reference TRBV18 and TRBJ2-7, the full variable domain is NAGVMQNPRHLVRRRGQEARLRCSPMKGHSHVYWYRQLPEEGLKFMVYLQKENIIDESGMPKERFSAEFPKEGPSILRIQQVVRGDSAAYFCASSPPLGEQYFGPGTRLTVT.

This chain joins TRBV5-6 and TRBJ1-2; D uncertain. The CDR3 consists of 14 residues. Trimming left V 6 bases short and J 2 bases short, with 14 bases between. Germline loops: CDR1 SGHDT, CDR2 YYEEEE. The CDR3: CASTNPPQNYGYTF. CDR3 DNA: TGTGCCAGCACCAACCCCCCACAGAACTATGGCTACACCTTC.

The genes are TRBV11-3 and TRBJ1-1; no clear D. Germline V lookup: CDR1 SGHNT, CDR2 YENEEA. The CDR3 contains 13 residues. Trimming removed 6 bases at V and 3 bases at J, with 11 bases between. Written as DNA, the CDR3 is TGTGCCAGCAGTAGAGGTGGTGACACTGAAGCTTTCTTT. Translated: CASSRGGDTEAFF.

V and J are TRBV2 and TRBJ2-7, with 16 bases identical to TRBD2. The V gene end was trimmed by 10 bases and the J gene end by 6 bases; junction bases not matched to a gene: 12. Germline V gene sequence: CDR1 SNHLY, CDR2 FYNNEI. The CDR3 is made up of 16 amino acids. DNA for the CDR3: TGTGCCAATTCGGGACTAGCGGGAGGGCCCGGCATCGAGCAGTACTTC. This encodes CANSGLAGGPGIEQYF. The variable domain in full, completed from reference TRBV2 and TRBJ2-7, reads EPEVTQTPSHQVTQMGQEVILRCVPISNHLYFYWYRQILGQKVEFLVSFYNNEISEKSEIFDDQFSVERPDGSNFTLKIRSTKLEDSAMYFCANSGLAGGPGIEQYFGPGTRLTVT.

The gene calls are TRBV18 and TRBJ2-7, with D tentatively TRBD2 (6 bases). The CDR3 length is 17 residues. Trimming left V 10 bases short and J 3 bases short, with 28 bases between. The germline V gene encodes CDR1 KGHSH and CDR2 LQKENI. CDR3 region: CAIGPRREKSIDYEQYF. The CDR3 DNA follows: TGTGCCATAGGACCTAGGAGGGAAAAAAGTATTGACTACGAGCAGTACTTC.

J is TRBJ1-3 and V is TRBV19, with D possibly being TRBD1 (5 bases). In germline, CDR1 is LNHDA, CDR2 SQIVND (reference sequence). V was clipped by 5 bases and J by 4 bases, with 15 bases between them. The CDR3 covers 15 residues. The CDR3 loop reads CASSLAAGPGNTIYF. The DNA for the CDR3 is TGTGCCAGTAGTCTCGCCGCGGGGCCAGGAAACACCATATATTTT.

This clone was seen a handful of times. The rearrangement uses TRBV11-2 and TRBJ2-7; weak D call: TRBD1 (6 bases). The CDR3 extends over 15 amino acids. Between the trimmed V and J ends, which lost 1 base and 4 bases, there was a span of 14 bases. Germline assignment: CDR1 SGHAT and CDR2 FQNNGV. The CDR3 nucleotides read TGTGCCAGCAGCTTAGTAAGTACAGGGCGGTACGAGCAGTACTTC. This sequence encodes CASSLVSTGRYEQYF.

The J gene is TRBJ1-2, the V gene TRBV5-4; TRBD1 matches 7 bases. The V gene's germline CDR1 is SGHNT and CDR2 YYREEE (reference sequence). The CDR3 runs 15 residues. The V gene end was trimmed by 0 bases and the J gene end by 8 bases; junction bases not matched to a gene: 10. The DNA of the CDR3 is TGTGCCAGCAGCTTGGACTTAGACAGGGTGCGGGGCTACACCTTC. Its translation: CASSLDLDRVRGYTF.

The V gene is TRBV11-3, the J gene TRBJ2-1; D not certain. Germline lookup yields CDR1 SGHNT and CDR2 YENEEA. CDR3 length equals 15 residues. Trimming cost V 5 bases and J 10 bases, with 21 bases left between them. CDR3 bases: TGTGCCAGCAGCCGTTCCCAAGTGGGCCGCAGAGAGCAGTTCTTC. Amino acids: CASSRSQVGRREQFF.

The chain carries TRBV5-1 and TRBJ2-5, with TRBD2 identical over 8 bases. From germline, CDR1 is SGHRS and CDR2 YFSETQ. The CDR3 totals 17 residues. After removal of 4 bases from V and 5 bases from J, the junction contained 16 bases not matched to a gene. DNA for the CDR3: TGCGCCAGCAGCCAGACCGGAGGCAGCGGGGGCGGGGAGACCCAGTACTTC. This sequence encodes CASSQTGGSGGGETQYF.

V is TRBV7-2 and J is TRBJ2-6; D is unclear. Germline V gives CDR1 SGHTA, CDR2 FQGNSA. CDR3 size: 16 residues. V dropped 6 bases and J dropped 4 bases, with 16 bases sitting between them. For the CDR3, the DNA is TGTGCCAGCAGTCCCCTCATGGGGTTCGGGGCCAACGTCCTGACTTTC. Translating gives CASSPLMGFGANVLTF.